The 5 T cell receptor beta chains given below trace back to one sample, sequenced in a study of blood T cells in healthy people across ages. A second roughly 6 to 12 cycle PCR used barcoded and J-beta primers. Each CDR3 protein is one row after TCRdb ran MiXCR on the 5' RACE reads. The profile covers 710,000 or so distinct CDR3 sequences, with around a fifth appearing a single time and 22% taken by the ten largest. The source material was blood. The receptors derive from a man aged 65 to 85 in good health.

The V gene is TRBV20-1, the J gene TRBJ1-1; 7 bases agree with TRBD1. The CDR3 contains 12 residues. Germline-derived CDR1 and CDR2 are DFQATT and SNEGSKA (reference sequence). V lost 5 bases to trimming and J lost 4 bases; unmatched junction nucleotides: 4. In nucleotides, the CDR3 is TGCAGTGCTGCAGGGGGTGGCACTGAAGCTTTCTTT. Its protein product is CSAAGGGTEAFF.

This clonotype was seen a few times. The chain links TRBV25-1 to TRBJ2-7; 7 nucleotides agree with TRBD1. The CDR3 extends over 13 amino acids. Germline V gives CDR1 MGHDK, CDR2 SYGVNS. The J segment lost 7 bases and the V segment lost 4 bases, leaving 7 bases of the junction unmatched. For the CDR3, the DNA is TGTGCCAGCAGTGGACAGGGCTGGGGGGAGCAGTACTTC. Encoded protein: CASSGQGWGEQYF.

The chain is built from TRBV10-3 and TRBJ1-1, with 7 bases fitting TRBD1. Germline V gives CDR1 ENHRY, CDR2 SYGVKD. With 6 bases clipped from V and 0 bases from J, the junction kept 10 bases outside the gene matches. CDR3 length equals 16 residues. The CDR3 DNA reads as TGTGCCATCAGAGGGGGAGCAGGGGGGATGAACACTGAAGCTTTCTTT. Residues: CAIRGGAGGMNTEAFF.

This clonotype occurred many times. The chain has TRBV5-1 and TRBJ2-3; no clear D gene. V was trimmed by 8 bases and J by 0 bases, leaving 13 bases between them. Per germline, CDR1 SGHRS and CDR2 YFSETQ. This CDR3 has 14 residues. The CDR3 region has the DNA TGCGCCAGTCGCGACGGAAGGAGCACAGATACGCAGTATTTT. It specifies CASRDGRSTDTQYF. The variable domain in full, with the rest retrieved from reference TRBV5-1 and TRBJ2-3, is KAGVTQTPRYLIKTRGQQVTLSCSPISGHRSVSWYQQTPGQGLQFLFEYFSETQRNKGNFPGRFSGRQFSNSRSEMNVSTLELGDSALYLCASRDGRSTDTQYFGPGTRLTVL.

This sequence joins TRBV7-9 and TRBJ2-1; tentatively, D is TRBD2 (6 bases). The CDR3 length is 15 residues. The V end was cut by 1 base, the J end by 5 bases, with 12 bases between. The germline V gene encodes CDR1 SEHNR and CDR2 FQNEAQ (reference sequence). CDR3 DNA: TGTGCCAGCAGCTTAGGGACTAATGCTAACAATGAGCAGTTCTTC. Residues: CASSLGTNANNEQFF. Looking up the rest from reference TRBV7-9 and TRBJ2-1 gives the full variable domain: DTGVSQNPRHKITKRGQNVTFRCDPISEHNRLYWYRQTLGQGPEFLTYFQNEAQLEKSRLLSDRFSAERPKGSFSTLEIQRTEQGDSAMYLCASSLGTNANNEQFFGPGTRLTVL.